Presented here are 13 T cell receptor beta chains from one specimen sequenced in a study of human T cells and chemical hapten exposure. The sample's time point: patch test 3, about 24 weeks after DPC sensitization. Treatment in this sample: therapeutic diphenylcyclopropenone sensitization with weekly scalp DPC. Whole blood, unfractionated, served as the material for total RNA extraction. TCRdb passed the RACE reads through MiXCR, listing each CDR3 protein once. The sample includes tens of thousands of distinct CDR3 sequences, over 7.5% of them seen just once. The sample was whole blood, taken in connection with sensitization to the hapten diphenylcyclopropenone (DPC). These receptors came from a middle-aged man with alopecia areata. Some clones in this sample may be carry-over from other donors' samples.

This clonotype was seen many times. This chain joins TRBV7-8 and TRBJ2-7; 7 nucleotides agree with TRBD1. CDR3 length: 15 amino acids. The ends lost 2 bases at V and 1 base at J; junction bases unmatched: 5. In germline, CDR1 is SGHVS, CDR2 FQNEAQ. The CDR3 nucleotides are TGTGCCAGCAGCTTACCGGGACAGATTTCCTACGAGCAGTACTTC. Its protein product is CASSLPGQISYEQYF. Full variable domain (rest looked up from reference TRBV7-8 and TRBJ2-7): GAGVSQSPRYKVAKRGQDVALRCDPISGHVSLFWYQQALGQGPEFLTYFQNEAQLDKSGLPSDRFFAERPEGSVSTLKIQRTQQEDSAVYLCASSLPGQISYEQYFGPGTRLTVT.

The CDR3 is CASKAGDISYNEQFF. The CDR3 bases are TGTGCCAGTAAGGCGGGAGATATATCCTACAATGAGCAGTTCTTC. This chain links TRBV19 with TRBJ2-1; 7 bases agree with TRBD2. The CDR3 extends over 15 amino acids. Trimming took 7 bases from V and 1 from J; bases not matched to a gene: 7. The germline CDR1 and CDR2 sequences are LNHDA and SQIVND (reference sequence).

This clonotype was counted a few times. The chain employs TRBV6-6 and TRBJ1-2; 9 bases agree with TRBD1. Germline V lookup: CDR1 MNHNY, CDR2 SVGAGI (reference sequence). V gave up 2 bases and J gave up 7 bases; unmatched junction bases: 2. The CDR3 length is 13 residues. CDR3 protein: CASSYDRGSGYTF. Here the CDR3 DNA reads TGTGCCAGCAGTTACGACAGGGGGAGTGGCTACACCTTC.

This clonotype was detected many times. The chain recombines TRBV29-1 with TRBJ2-5; TRBD1 agrees at 10 bases. V was clipped by 6 bases and J by 5 bases; unmatched bases: 3. The germline CDR1 and CDR2 sequences are SQVTM and ANQGSEA. The CDR3 is made up of 12 amino acids. In DNA, the CDR3 is TGCAGCGTCGACAGGGGGCGGGAGACCCAGTACTTC. Translating it yields CSVDRGRETQYF.

The gene calls are TRBV28 and TRBJ2-4; weak D call: TRBD1 (6 bases). V dropped 5 bases and J dropped 2 bases, with 13 bases sitting between them. The germline CDR1 and CDR2 sequences are MDHEN and SYDVKM. The CDR3 loop spans 15 amino acids. The chain's CDR3 is CASSLQGPTKNIQYF. The CDR3 DNA follows: TGTGCCAGCAGTCTACAGGGACCTACCAAAAACATTCAGTACTTC.

This clonotype came up a few times. This chain uses TRBV12-3 or TRBV12-4 with TRBJ2-1; 9 nucleotides agree with TRBD2. Losses at the gene ends were 6 bases for V and 9 bases for J; bases not matched to a gene: 3. The CDR3 is 12 amino acids. The CDR3 DNA follows: TGTGCCAGCAGCCTAGCGGGATTTGAGCAGTTCTTC. The encoded protein is CASSLAGFEQFF.

This clonotype was seen a handful of times. The genes are TRBV21-1 and TRBJ1-1; the table assigns TRBD1, which was not confirmed against the DNA. TRBV21-1 is given as a pseudogene. This CDR3 spans 13 amino acids. The CDR3 coding sequence is TGTGCCAGCAGCATTGGGGGGAACACTGAAGCTTTCTTT. This codes for CASSIGGNTEAFF.

This clonotype was observed a few times. CDR3: CSVVPGRGNTIYF. The CDR3 DNA follows: TGCAGCGTTGTGCCAGGGAGGGGAAACACCATATATTTT. This chain connects TRBV29-1 to TRBJ1-3; the D gene is possibly TRBD1 (5 bases). Trimming shortened V by 4 bases and J by 4 bases, and 11 bases separated the two germline ends. CDR3 size: 13 residues. The germline gives CDR1 SQVTM, CDR2 ANQGSEA.

The J gene is TRBJ2-7, the V gene TRBV20-1, with TRBD2 matching over 13 bases. The CDR3 is 14 residues long. The junction had 10 bases not matched to a gene; V was cut back by 5 bases and J by 9 bases. Per germline, CDR1 DFQATT and CDR2 SNEGSKA (reference sequence). CDR3 nucleotides: TGCAGTGCTTCAGGACTAGCGGGAGTCGGGGGGCAGTACTTC. It codes for CSASGLAGVGGQYF.

This clonotype was detected a few times. The chain has TRBV11-2 and TRBJ1-5; no reliable D call. The V gene lost 2 bases and the J gene lost 11 bases, with 16 bases spanning the gap. Germline lookup yields CDR1 SGHAT and CDR2 FQNNGV. The CDR3 is made up of 14 amino acids. CDR3 DNA sequence: TGTGCCAGCAGCTTACGTCTGGGGAAAATAGCCCAGCATTTT. Protein product: CASSLRLGKIAQHF.

At least ten counts were recorded for this clonotype. J is TRBJ2-3 and V is TRBV5-1; 7 positions agree with TRBD2. With V trimmed by 1 base and J by 4 bases, 6 bases remained unmatched. The CDR3 spans 15 residues. Per germline, CDR1 SGHRS and CDR2 YFSETQ. The CDR3 coding sequence is TGCGCCAGCAGCTTGTCTTCGGGAGGCGCAGATACGCAGTATTTT. This encodes CASSLSSGGADTQYF.

This rearrangement joins TRBV28 to TRBJ1-2; D not resolved. The germline V and J ends were trimmed by 6 bases and 2 bases, with 7 bases remaining between them. This CDR3 contains 12 residues. Germline V gives CDR1 MDHEN, CDR2 SYDVKM. This CDR3 is CASSPLNYGYTF. The CDR3 DNA is TGTGCCAGCAGCCCCTTGAACTATGGCTACACCTTC.

In the case of this clonotype: One end of the junction does not line up with germline, which may come from a read error. This chain connects TRBV2 to TRBJ2-1; 15 nucleotides agree with TRBD2. From germline, CDR1 is SNHLY and CDR2 FYNNEI. The CDR3 sequence is 12 residues long. CDR3 amino acids: CASSRTSGRAYF. The CDR3 coding sequence is TGTGCCAGCAGCAGGACTAGCGGGAGGGCCTACTTC.